The clone carrying this T cell receptor beta chain has only a few counts. The antigen is not known. The data are from a study of T-cell memory formation after mild COVID-19. Study in general: Most TCR clusters belonged to a single donor.

Findings and limits, study-wide: CD4+ clones that contracted lay mainly in CM and EM; CD8+ ones lay in EMRA. CD4+ bias marked clones expanding day 15 to 37, unlike balanced contracting clones.

Germline V CDR1 and CDR2: DFQATT, SNEGSKA (reference sequence). V was trimmed by 6 bases and J by 1 base, leaving 12 bases between them. The CDR3 covers 14 residues. Libraries for TCRalpha and TCRbeta carried sample barcodes and unique molecular identifiers via 5'RACE. One entry per CDR3 protein, called by TCRdb with MiXCR from the 5' RACE reads. Of 250,000 to 350,000 distinct CDR3 sequences listed, roughly 17% are singletons. Input material: PBMCs or a T cell subset sorted from them (not recorded which). This TCR came from a young man who had mild COVID-19 (a few samples of this study predate the infection). Cell type and time point are not known. V is TRBV20-1 and J is TRBJ1-4, with D uncertain. Written as DNA, the CDR3 is TGCAGTGCCCGATCGATCGGAACTAATGAAAAACTGTTTTTT. The encoded protein is CSARSIGTNEKLFF.